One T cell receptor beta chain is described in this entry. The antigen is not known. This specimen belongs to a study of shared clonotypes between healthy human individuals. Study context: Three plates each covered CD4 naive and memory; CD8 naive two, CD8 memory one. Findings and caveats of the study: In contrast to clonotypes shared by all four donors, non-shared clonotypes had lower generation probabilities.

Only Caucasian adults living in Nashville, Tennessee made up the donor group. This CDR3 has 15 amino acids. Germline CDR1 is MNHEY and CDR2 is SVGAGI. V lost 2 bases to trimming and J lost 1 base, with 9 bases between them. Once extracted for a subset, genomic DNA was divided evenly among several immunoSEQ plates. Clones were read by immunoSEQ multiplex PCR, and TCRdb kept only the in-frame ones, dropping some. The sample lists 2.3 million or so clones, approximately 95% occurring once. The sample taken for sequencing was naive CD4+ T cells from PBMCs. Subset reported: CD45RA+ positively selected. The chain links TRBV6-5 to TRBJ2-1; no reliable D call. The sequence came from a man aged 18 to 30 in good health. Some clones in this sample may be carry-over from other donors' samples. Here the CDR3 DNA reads TGTGCCAGCAGTTACAGGATATGGTCCTACAATGAGCAGTTCTTC. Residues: CASSYRIWSYNEQFF.